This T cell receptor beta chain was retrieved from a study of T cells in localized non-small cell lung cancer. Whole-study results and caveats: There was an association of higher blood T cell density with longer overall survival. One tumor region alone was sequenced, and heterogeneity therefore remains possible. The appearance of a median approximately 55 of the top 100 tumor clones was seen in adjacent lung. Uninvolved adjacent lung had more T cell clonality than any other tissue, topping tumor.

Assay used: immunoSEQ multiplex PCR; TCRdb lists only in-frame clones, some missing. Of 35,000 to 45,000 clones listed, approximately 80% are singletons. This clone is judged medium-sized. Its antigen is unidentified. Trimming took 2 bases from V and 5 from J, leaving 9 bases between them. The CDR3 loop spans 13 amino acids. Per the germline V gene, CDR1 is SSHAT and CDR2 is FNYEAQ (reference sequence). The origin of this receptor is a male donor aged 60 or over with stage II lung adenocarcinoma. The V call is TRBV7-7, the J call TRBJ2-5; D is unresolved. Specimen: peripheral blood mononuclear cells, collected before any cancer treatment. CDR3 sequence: CASSLRHMETQYF. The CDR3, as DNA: TGTGCCAGCAGCTTAAGGCACATGGAGACCCAGTACTTC. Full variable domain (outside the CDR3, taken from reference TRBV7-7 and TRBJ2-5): GAGVSQSPRYKVTKRGQDVTLRCDPISSHATLYWYQQALGQGPEFLTYFNYEAQPDKSGLPSDRFSAERPEGSISTLTIQRTEQRDSAMYRCASSLRHMETQYFGPGTRLLVL.